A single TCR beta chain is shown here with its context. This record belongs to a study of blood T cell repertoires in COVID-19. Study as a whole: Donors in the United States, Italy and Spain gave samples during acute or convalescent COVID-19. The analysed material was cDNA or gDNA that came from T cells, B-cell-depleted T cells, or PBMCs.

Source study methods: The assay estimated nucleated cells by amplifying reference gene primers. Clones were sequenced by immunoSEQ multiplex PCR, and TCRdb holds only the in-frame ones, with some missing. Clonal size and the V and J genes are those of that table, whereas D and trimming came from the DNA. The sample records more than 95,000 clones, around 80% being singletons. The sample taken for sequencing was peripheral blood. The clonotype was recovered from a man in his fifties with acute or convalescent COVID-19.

The chain's CDR3 is CASIEGNTNNSPLHF. CDR3 sequence (DNA): TGTGCCAGTATTGAGGGAAACACCAATAATTCACCCCTCCACTTT. The gene calls are TRBV19 and TRBJ1-6, with D unclear. The CDR3 runs to 15 residues. Between the trimmed V and J ends, which lost 7 bases and 5 bases, there was a span of 15 bases. Germline CDR1 and CDR2: LNHDA and SQIVND (reference sequence).